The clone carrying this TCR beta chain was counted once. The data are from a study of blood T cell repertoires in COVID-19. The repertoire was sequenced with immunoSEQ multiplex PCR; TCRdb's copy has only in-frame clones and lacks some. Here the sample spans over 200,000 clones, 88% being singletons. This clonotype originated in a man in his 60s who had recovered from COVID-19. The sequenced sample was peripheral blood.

Here the CDR3 reads CASLNPTGGVYEQYF. In DNA form, the CDR3 reads TGTGCCAGCCTGAATCCGACAGGGGGCGTCTACGAGCAGTACTTC. V gene TRBV6-5 combines with J gene TRBJ2-7, with 10 positions matching TRBD1. Germline CDR1 reads MNHEY; CDR2 reads SVGAGI. The J segment lost 3 bases and the V segment lost 8 bases, leaving 10 bases of the junction unmatched. The CDR3 is made up of 15 amino acids.